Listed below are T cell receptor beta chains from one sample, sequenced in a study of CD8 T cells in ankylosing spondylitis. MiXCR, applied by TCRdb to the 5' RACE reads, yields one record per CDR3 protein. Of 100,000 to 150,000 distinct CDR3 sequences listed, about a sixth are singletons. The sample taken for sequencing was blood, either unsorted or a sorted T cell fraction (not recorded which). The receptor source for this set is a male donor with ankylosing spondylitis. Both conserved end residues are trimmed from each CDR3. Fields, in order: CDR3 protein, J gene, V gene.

CDR3 protein: ASSIRGLAVYNEQF
J gene: TRBJ2-1
V gene: TRBV21-1

CDR3 protein: ASSFYSEETQY
J gene: TRBJ2-5
V gene: TRBV12-3/TRBV12-4

CDR3 protein: ASSLVAPSRGVGYT
J gene: TRBJ1-2
V gene: TRBV7-8

CDR3 protein: ASSLVAAEGYGYT
J gene: TRBJ1-2
V gene: TRBV7-9

CDR3 protein: ASSLFGGPQY
J gene: TRBJ2-5
V gene: TRBV27

CDR3 protein: ASSQGTSRYEQY
J gene: TRBJ2-7
V gene: TRBV4-1

CDR3 protein: ASSTPLAEMGDEQF
J gene: TRBJ2-1
V gene: TRBV12-3/TRBV12-4

CDR3 protein: ASSLAGSRYNEQF
J gene: TRBJ2-1
V gene: TRBV27

CDR3 protein: SAGGRNTGELF
J gene: TRBJ2-2
V gene: TRBV20-1

CDR3 protein: ASSQSPGLAFETQY
J gene: TRBJ2-5
V gene: TRBV28

CDR3 protein: SGLEEPYEQY
J gene: TRBJ2-7
V gene: TRBV29-1

CDR3 protein: ATGTGKETQY
J gene: TRBJ2-5
V gene: TRBV10-3

CDR3 protein: ASRPLAGAQQY
J gene: TRBJ2-7
V gene: TRBV27

CDR3 protein: ASTYGTGGLDTQY
J gene: TRBJ2-3
V gene: TRBV27

CDR3 protein: ASSLGPGRETQY
J gene: TRBJ2-5
V gene: TRBV7-8

CDR3 protein: ASSPAGRPYEQY
J gene: TRBJ2-7
V gene: TRBV7-9

CDR3 protein: ASSVEGDYGYT
J gene: TRBJ1-2
V gene: TRBV9

CDR3 protein: ASSQDFWSSYNEQF
J gene: TRBJ2-1
V gene: TRBV4-1

CDR3 protein: ASSPHTGNTEAF
J gene: TRBJ1-1
V gene: TRBV3-1

CDR3 protein: ASKKGQFSPNTGELF
J gene: TRBJ2-2
V gene: TRBV5-6

CDR3 protein: ASSQRTDNYGYT
J gene: TRBJ1-2
V gene: TRBV4-1

CDR3 protein: ASGDRDQPQH
J gene: TRBJ1-5
V gene: TRBV6-6

CDR3 protein: ASRDNYNEKLF
J gene: TRBJ1-4
V gene: TRBV7-9

CDR3 protein: SARDWSGNRGHEQF
J gene: TRBJ2-1
V gene: TRBV20-1

CDR3 protein: AGSGGAYNEQF
J gene: TRBJ2-1
V gene: TRBV2

CDR3 protein: ASSYGQGPSEQY
J gene: TRBJ2-7
V gene: TRBV6-5

CDR3 protein: ASSLDSLF
J gene: TRBJ2-1
V gene: TRBV12-3/TRBV12-4

CDR3 protein: ASSWAYNEQF
J gene: TRBJ2-1
V gene: TRBV7-6

CDR3 protein: ASSLSPWTSGRGEQY
J gene: TRBJ2-7
V gene: TRBV27

CDR3 protein: ASRVSYYGYT
J gene: TRBJ1-2
V gene: TRBV2

CDR3 protein: ASSLAGLANYGYT
J gene: TRBJ1-2
V gene: TRBV5-1

CDR3 protein: ASTPNTGELF
J gene: TRBJ2-2
V gene: TRBV3-1

CDR3 protein: SAIPGLHYEQY
J gene: TRBJ2-7
V gene: TRBV20-1

CDR3 protein: ASSQRLRTEAF
J gene: TRBJ1-1
V gene: TRBV7-2

CDR3 protein: ASSLTAGTSGFLYEQY
J gene: TRBJ2-7
V gene: TRBV11-2

CDR3 protein: ASSLSGELY
J gene: TRBJ2-7
V gene: TRBV7-9

CDR3 protein: ASSPIYTDTQY
J gene: TRBJ2-3
V gene: TRBV14

CDR3 protein: ASRSGLRQY
J gene: TRBJ2-7
V gene: TRBV12-3/TRBV12-4

CDR3 protein: SAPTGHLEAF
J gene: TRBJ1-1
V gene: TRBV20-1

CDR3 protein: ASSLFETGPDTQY
J gene: TRBJ2-3
V gene: TRBV27

CDR3 protein: ASSWRYNEQF
J gene: TRBJ2-1
V gene: TRBV28

CDR3 protein: ASSHPGGAYNEQF
J gene: TRBJ2-1
V gene: TRBV27

CDR3 protein: ASSQDGDSLNEQY
J gene: TRBJ2-7
V gene: TRBV3-1

CDR3 protein: ATVKKRVGVYEQY
J gene: TRBJ2-7
V gene: TRBV6-1

CDR3 protein: ASSYPLANPYNEQF
J gene: TRBJ2-1
V gene: TRBV6-5

CDR3 protein: ASSLALWTSGSSYNEQF
J gene: TRBJ2-1
V gene: TRBV7-8

CDR3 protein: ASSLSPEGNEQY
J gene: TRBJ2-7
V gene: TRBV27

CDR3 protein: ASSLVLAEWSSYNEQF
J gene: TRBJ2-1
V gene: TRBV11-1

CDR3 protein: ASSPVSGSSYEQY
J gene: TRBJ2-7
V gene: TRBV28

CDR3 protein: ASSTPGTSGRGGELF
J gene: TRBJ2-2
V gene: TRBV12-3/TRBV12-4

CDR3 protein: ASSEFHIRQGNNQPQH
J gene: TRBJ1-5
V gene: TRBV6-1

CDR3 protein: AWSVLDTQY
J gene: TRBJ2-3
V gene: TRBV30

CDR3 protein: ASSQALGGRGTPGYT
J gene: TRBJ1-2
V gene: TRBV4-3

CDR3 protein: ASSGGVATGELF
J gene: TRBJ2-2
V gene: TRBV10-2